The T cell receptor beta chain under discussion was sequenced for a study of shared clonotypes between healthy human individuals. Study observations and caveats: Genetic and exposure-history diversity was limited by the small donor number.

Points on this clone: Its cognate antigen is unknown.

Each subset's genomic DNA was shared equally among a number of immunoSEQ plates. Unsorted PBMC DNA sequencing spanned ten immunoSEQ deep assay plates. Generated by immunoSEQ multiplex PCR, the TCRdb table keeps only in-frame clones and is missing some. This table holds about 500,000 clones, over 60% found once. This TCR derives from a woman between 40 and 55 years old in good health. Some clones in this sample may be carry-over from other donors' samples. Specimen: PBMCs.

Here the CDR3 DNA reads TGTGCCAGCAGCACTCCTAGTTCACCACAAAGTCGGGCCAACGTCCTGACTTTC. Translating it yields CASSTPSSPQSRANVLTF. The chain carries TRBV7-4 and TRBJ2-6, with D hard to call. V dropped 5 bases and J dropped 5 bases, with 22 bases sitting between them. The CDR3 runs to 18 residues. Germline CDR1 reads SGHVT; CDR2 reads SQSDAQ.